This T cell receptor beta chain is from a study of blood T cell repertoires in COVID-19. Overall study context: Material from acute and convalescent COVID-19 was sourced from the United States, Italy and Spain. Sources were T cells, B-cell-depleted T cells, or PBMCs; the material itself was cDNA or gDNA.

This CDR3 has 15 residues. J lost 4 bases, V lost 2 bases, and 4 bases had no gene match. CDR1 is LGHNA and CDR2 is YNFKEQ in the germline V gene. Per the original data handling: Reference gene primer amplification gave nucleated cell count estimates. Here immunoSEQ multiplex PCR was the method, and the copy in TCRdb shows in-frame clones only, minus some. The V and J calls and clone size come from that table; D and trimming were worked out from the DNA. The sample records some 42,000 clones, 75% to 90% being singletons. The rearrangement uses TRBV4-2 and TRBJ2-1; 8 bases line up with TRBD2. The specimen sequenced was peripheral blood. This clonotype was obtained from a man younger than 40 with active or convalescent COVID-19. In DNA, the CDR3 is TGTGCCAGCAGCCAACAGGGACTAGGGTACAATGAGCAGTTCTTC. Protein sequence: CASSQQGLGYNEQFF.